Described below is a single TCR beta chain sequence and its context. Authors' processing steps: Amplification of reference gene primers provided the estimated nucleated cell counts. The method was immunoSEQ multiplex PCR; TCRdb's version includes in-frame clones alone and lacks a portion of them. The D gene and trimming were derived from the DNA, and the V and J assignments and clone size from that table. The sample consists of about 140,000 clones, roughly four fifths of them appearing once. This entry belongs to a study of blood T cell repertoires in COVID-19. V shed 0 bases, J shed 5 bases, and the junction held 12 bases outside the gene matches. CDR3 length: 18 amino acids. Germline V gives CDR1 LGHDT, CDR2 YNNKEL (reference sequence).

Sequencing was performed on peripheral blood. This rearrangement joins TRBV3-1 (or the pseudogene TRBV3-2) to TRBJ2-3; 9 positions agree with TRBD2. This receptor was taken from an elderly woman with acute or convalescent COVID-19. For the CDR3, the DNA is TGTGCCAGCAGCCAAGATGGTTGGGGTCTAGCGGGGCGAGATACGCAGTATTTT. Its translation: CASSQDGWGLAGRDTQYF.